The rows below give T cell receptor beta chains drawn from one sample of a study of blood T cell repertoires in COVID-19. Produced via immunoSEQ multiplex PCR; TCRdb's table is partial and in-frame only. The sample carries over 100,000 clones, around 80% recorded once. The sequenced sample was peripheral blood. These receptors were taken from a human donor in a cohort sampled during active or convalescent COVID-19. The conserved cysteine and the conserved F or W are not part of the CDR3 here. Where a row states a size, it is once, few, many or the class of an expanded clone; other rows omit it.

clone_size	v_call	j_call	cdr3_aa
once	TRBV30	TRBJ1-2	AWDPIGQNYGYT
-	TRBV7-7	TRBJ2-1	ASSLLGTSGNEQF
-	TRBV19	TRBJ2-3	ASRRTGTDTQY
-	TRBV10-3	TRBJ2-1	ATQPGLASNEQF
once	TRBV5-1	TRBJ1-3	ASSLGGQVGNTIY
-	TRBV18	TRBJ2-7	ASSPGLEQY
-	TRBV7-6	TRBJ1-5	ASSPGPGYSNQPQH
once	TRBV4-1	TRBJ2-1	ASSLGLAVLNEQF
once	TRBV5-1	TRBJ1-3	ASSSLGGSGNTIY
many	TRBV12-3/TRBV12-4	TRBJ2-7	ASSADSSYEQY
-	TRBV4-1	TRBJ2-1	ASSQHGSSGSRIINEQF
-	TRBV11-1	TRBJ2-5	ASTGRPKETQY
-	TRBV12-3/TRBV12-4	TRBJ2-7	ASSTFAYEQY
-	TRBV15	TRBJ2-6	ATSRDTSISGANVLT
-	TRBV5-1	TRBJ2-1	ASRSTSGSRDEQF
-	TRBV27	TRBJ2-7	ASSRTGTYEQY
-	TRBV28	TRBJ2-7	ASSILQGVTYEQY
few	TRBV29-1	TRBJ1-2	SVQGQGSTNYGYT
-	TRBV2	TRBJ2-3	ASSDDRITDTQY
-	TRBV12-3/TRBV12-4	TRBJ1-6	ASSGTTNSPLH
-	TRBV7-2	TRBJ1-6	ASSPESGTGLNSPLH
-	TRBV28	TRBJ2-5	ASAPGQGWTQY
-	TRBV11-2	TRBJ1-2	ASSYTGTGDARSYGYT
-	TRBV6-5	TRBJ2-3	ASSPRGSGTDTQY
few	TRBV18	TRBJ1-1	ASWGRDTEAF
once	TRBV9	TRBJ1-2	ASSGSGYGYT
-	TRBV7-8	TRBJ1-5	ASSQAPGQQNNQPQH
-	TRBV2	TRBJ2-3	ASRVGGGRVGKRTDTQY
-	TRBV29-1	TRBJ2-7	SVEDGLLDSYEQY
-	TRBV5-6	TRBJ2-3	ASSLVGTSGLSTDTQY
-	TRBV12-3/TRBV12-4	TRBJ1-1	ASSLGQNTEAF
-	TRBV28	TRBJ2-7	ASRQAGRSYEQY
once	TRBV18	TRBJ2-1	ASQPVGGSYNEQF
few	TRBV4-1	TRBJ1-1	ASSQVGFRRGTEAF
few	TRBV19	TRBJ1-5	ASTSDRGYQPQH
-	TRBV24-1	TRBJ2-7	VWGDRGPYEQY
many	TRBV6-5	TRBJ2-2	ASRLQGSVSGELF
-	TRBV7-2	TRBJ2-5	ASRQGLAGGLSGETQY
-	TRBV12-5	TRBJ1-2	ASGGTVYGYT
-	TRBV7-2	TRBJ2-2	ASSQTGTSGNTGELF
-	TRBV9	TRBJ1-2	ASSDNNYGYT
-	TRBV5-5	TRBJ2-4	ASSTRTVKAKNIQY
-	TRBV6-5	TRBJ1-6	ASSYSRGHSPLH
-	TRBV2	TRBJ1-2	ASSEGLINGAGYGYT
-	TRBV21-1	TRBJ2-7	ASSIGTDHEQY
-	TRBV9	TRBJ1-1	ASSASGTTNTEAF
-	TRBV5-1	TRBJ2-3	ASSLDRAPADTQY
-	TRBV7-3	TRBJ2-2	ASSLQGTGELF
-	TRBV30	TRBJ1-5	AWSYTGRSQPQH